The 14 T cell receptor beta chains listed next were all sequenced from one sample in a study of blood T cell repertoires in COVID-19. The assay was immunoSEQ multiplex PCR, and TCRdb's table has in-frame clones only and misses some. The repertoire holds about 340,000 clones, approximately 86% seen once, with less than 9% in the top ten. Sequenced material: peripheral blood. The receptors come from a woman aged 55-75 years with COVID-19, enrolled during active disease.

This clone was seen more than once but under ten times. This CDR3 reads CASSHQESPLHF. The CDR3 region has the DNA TGTGCCAGCAGCCATCAGGAATCACCCCTCCACTTT. J is TRBJ1-6 and V is TRBV3-1 (or the pseudogene TRBV3-2); D not certain. Germline-derived CDR1 and CDR2 are LGHDT and YNNKEL (reference sequence). The CDR3 extends over 12 amino acids. V was clipped by 3 bases and J by 10 bases, with 7 bases between them.

This chain connects TRBV7-9 to TRBJ1-2, with TRBD1 matching 10 bases. In germline, CDR1 is SEHNR, CDR2 FQNEAQ (reference sequence). The CDR3 consists of 15 residues. V was clipped by 5 bases and J by 5 bases; unmatched bases: 8. CDR3 bases: TGTGCCAGCAGCCCCGGACAGGGGGAATGGTATGGCTACACCTTC. As protein: CASSPGQGEWYGYTF.

The chain links TRBV7-9 to TRBJ1-1, with D tentatively TRBD1 (6 bases). CDR1 is SEHNR and CDR2 is FQNEAQ in the germline V gene (reference sequence). This CDR3 comprises 14 residues. V lost 4 bases to trimming and J lost 0 bases, with 9 bases between them. The CDR3 DNA reads TGTGCCAGCAGCTGGGGGCGGATGAACACTGAAGCTTTCTTT. Its protein product is CASSWGRMNTEAFF.

The chain has TRBV30 and TRBJ2-3; TRBD2 matches at 11 bases. This CDR3 has 17 residues. Germline CDR1 and CDR2: GTSNPN and SVGIG (reference sequence). The trim removed 0 bases at V and 5 bases at J, leaving 10 bases unmatched. CDR3 in DNA: TGTGCCTGGAGTGTAACAAGGACTAGCGGGTTCAGAGATACGCAGTATTTT. As protein: CAWSVTRTSGFRDTQYF.

The rearrangement joins TRBV6-6 to TRBJ1-1, with TRBD1 identical over 7 bases. CDR3 length: 15 amino acids. The J segment lost 1 base and the V segment lost 5 bases, leaving 7 bases of the junction unmatched. Germline assignment: CDR1 MNHNY and CDR2 SVGAGI (reference sequence). The CDR3 reads CASSAQGVGNTEAFF. Here the CDR3 DNA reads TGTGCCAGCAGTGCCCAGGGGGTAGGGAACACTGAAGCTTTCTTT.

The gene calls are TRBV7-2 and TRBJ2-1; 7 nucleotides match TRBD2. The CDR3 is 17 amino acids. CDR1 and CDR2 from the germline V gene are SGHTA and FQGNSA. The V and J ends lost 5 bases and 6 bases, in that order; junction bases with no gene match: 16. The CDR3 here is CASSLSRGSGVFNEQFF. The CDR3 nucleotides read TGTGCCAGCAGCCTATCGCGGGGGAGCGGGGTTTTCAATGAGCAGTTCTTC.

The chain links TRBV4-3 to TRBJ1-2, with D perhaps matching TRBD1 (6 bases). Germline V gene sequence: CDR1 LGHNA, CDR2 YSLEER. This CDR3 has 14 amino acids. V lost 4 bases, J lost 5 bases, and 14 bases lay in between. CDR3: CASSRDRNFYGYTF. The CDR3 DNA sequence: TGCGCCAGCAGCCGCGACAGGAATTTTTATGGCTACACCTTC.

The rearrangement joins TRBV7-8 to TRBJ1-2; 8 nucleotides align to TRBD1. V trimming: 5 bases; J trimming: 7 bases; junction bases outside the gene matches: 18. Per germline, CDR1 SGHVS and CDR2 FQNEAQ. CDR3 size: 17 residues. The CDR3 here is CASSPGRGTGYSGGYTF. In DNA, the CDR3 is TGTGCCAGCAGCCCCGGTCGTGGGACAGGTTATTCGGGTGGCTACACCTTC.

The chain has TRBV29-1 and TRBJ2-1; no reliable D call. Germline lookup yields CDR1 SQVTM and CDR2 ANQGSEA. Trimming took 6 bases from V and 6 from J, leaving 9 bases between them. The CDR3 totals 11 residues. CDR3 in amino acids: CSVTPGNEQFF. For the CDR3, the DNA is TGCAGCGTGACCCCGGGCAATGAGCAGTTCTTC.

The genes are TRBV20-1 and TRBJ1-1, with D unresolved. From germline, CDR1 is DFQATT and CDR2 SNEGSKA (reference sequence). V lost 3 bases and J lost 1, with 12 bases in between. The CDR3 has 14 amino acids. In DNA, the CDR3 is TGCAGTGCTAGTGGTGGCGGTGGGAACACTGAAGCTTTCTTT. Protein: CSASGGGGNTEAFF.

The gene calls are TRBV6-5 and TRBJ1-3; no clear D gene. The V and J ends lost 6 bases and 0 bases respectively, with 9 bases between them. This CDR3 is built from 14 residues. CDR1 and CDR2 (germline): MNHEY, SVGAGI. CDR3: CASSTTFSGNTIYF. CDR3 bases: TGTGCCAGCAGCACAACCTTCTCTGGAAACACCATATATTTT.

The CDR3 is CASSLAAGLVDTIYF. The CDR3 DNA reads as TGTGCCAGCAGCTTAGCTGCCGGGTTGGTTGACACCATATATTTT. This sequence joins TRBV7-6 and TRBJ1-3; D is ambiguous. This CDR3 is built from 15 residues. The germline V and J ends were trimmed by 0 bases and 8 bases, with 14 bases remaining between them. CDR1 and CDR2 from the germline V gene are SGHVS and FNYEAQ.

The chain employs TRBV29-1 and TRBJ1-3; unclear D gene. The CDR3 is 15 residues long. Germline V gene lookup returns CDR1 SQVTM and CDR2 ANQGSEA. Trimming took off 4 bases at V and 0 bases at J, with 13 bases between the two ends. DNA of the CDR3: TGCAGCGTTGGTACCTACGAAACCTCTGGAAACACCATATATTTT. It is translated as CSVGTYETSGNTIYF.

This chain connects TRBV25-1 to TRBJ1-1, with 7 bases matching TRBD1. CDR3 length: 14 amino acids. CDR1 is MGHDK and CDR2 is SYGVNS in the germline V gene. V lost 4 bases to trimming and J lost 5 bases; unmatched junction nucleotides: 7. The CDR3 bases are TGTGCCAGCAGTGCTAGGGGGCGGGTTACTGAAGCTTTCTTT. Translating it yields CASSARGRVTEAFF.